This TCR beta chain was sequenced in a study of breast tumors, draining lymph nodes, adjacent tissues (TCRdb year 2016). Concerning the study at large: The study compared TCR beta repertoires across tumor, adjacent nontumor tissue and axillary lymph nodes from breast cancer patients. In human breast cancer, the study set out to evaluate how tumor, surrounding tissue and draining lymph node repertoires relate to one another and whether T cells may move between these sites.

TCRdb names Illumina HiSeq 2000 as the instrument used. Multiplex PCR amplification was used to build the TCR beta chain libraries. High-throughput sequencing was used to analyze the amplified TCR beta chain products. The raw public data were reprocessed by TCRdb itself: fastp quality trimming at Q25, MiXCR clonotype calling, in-frame beta chains only. Every entry covers one CDR3 protein and lists the most common genes and DNA from its rows. Recorded for this sample are approximately 130,000 distinct CDR3 sequences; less than 25% of them occurred a single time. Clones ranked in the top ten supply about 2% of the sample. Here is what the overall study found, with its caveats: A scenario in which most tumor T cells derive from the lymph node and then expand within tumor tissue was judged to be consistent with the data. The conclusion that tumor T cells originate in lymph nodes was framed as consistent with a hypothesis rather than directly demonstrated. Tumor T-cell repertoires showed less diversity than lymph node repertoires and more diversity than nontumor tissue repertoires, and tumor T-cell repertoires showed preferential V and J gene usage. In luminal-like breast cancer, tumor and nontumor tissue repertoires resembled each other significantly more than in basal-like breast cancer.

The lymph node samples were taken from the axillary draining lymph nodes of breast cancer patients. On this clonotype: Its antigen is currently not known. A read error may account for a junction end that differs from germline.

CDR1 and CDR2 were assigned from the germline V gene (reference sequence) as MNHEY and SMNVEV. The CDR3 numbers 14 residues from cysteine through phenylalanine. Only the CDR3 part of the read is kept: 42 bases, read in frame from the first base. The clonotype originates from a female donor with breast cancer. Some clones in this sample may be carry-over from other donors' samples. Sequenced sample: axillary lymph node tissue. The chain uses TRBV27 and TRBJ2-1, with 11 middle bases fitting TRBD2. The CDR3 here reads CASGGLADSNEQSF. The nucleotides read TGTGCCAGCGGGGGACTAGCGGATTCCAATGAGCAGTCCTTC.